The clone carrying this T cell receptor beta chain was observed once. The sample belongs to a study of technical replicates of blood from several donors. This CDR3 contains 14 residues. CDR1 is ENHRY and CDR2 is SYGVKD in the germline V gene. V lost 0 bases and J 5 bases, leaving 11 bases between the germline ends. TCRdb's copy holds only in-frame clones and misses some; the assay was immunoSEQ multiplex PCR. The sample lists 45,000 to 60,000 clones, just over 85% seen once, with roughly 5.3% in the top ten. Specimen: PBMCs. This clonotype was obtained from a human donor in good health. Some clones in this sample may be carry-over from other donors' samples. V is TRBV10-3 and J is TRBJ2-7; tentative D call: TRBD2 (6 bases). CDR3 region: CAISESGEEDEQYF. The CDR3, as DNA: TGTGCCATCAGTGAGTCCGGGGAGGAGGACGAGCAGTACTTC.